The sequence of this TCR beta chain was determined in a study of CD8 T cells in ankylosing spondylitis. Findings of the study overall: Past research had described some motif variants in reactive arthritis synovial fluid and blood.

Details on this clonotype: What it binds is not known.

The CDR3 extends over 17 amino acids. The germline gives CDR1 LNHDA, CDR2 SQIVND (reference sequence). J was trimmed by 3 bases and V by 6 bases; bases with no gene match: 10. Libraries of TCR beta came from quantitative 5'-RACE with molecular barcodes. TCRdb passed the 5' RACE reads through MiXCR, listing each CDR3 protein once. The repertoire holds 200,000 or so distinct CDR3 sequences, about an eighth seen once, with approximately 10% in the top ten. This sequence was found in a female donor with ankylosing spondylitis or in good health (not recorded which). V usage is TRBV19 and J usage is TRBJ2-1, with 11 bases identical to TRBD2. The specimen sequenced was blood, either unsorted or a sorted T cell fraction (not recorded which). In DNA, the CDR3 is TGTGCCAGTAGACGTCAGCTCACTAGCGGGGGCTACAATGAGCAGTTCTTC. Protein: CASRRQLTSGGYNEQFF.